The source of this T cell receptor beta chain is a study of cytomegalovirus exposure and HLA in healthy donors. Study findings and constraints: The classifier, whose performance was assessed in both the original and validation cohorts, reportedly diagnosed cytomegalovirus status with high specificity and sensitivity. Previously analyzed data showed that most TCR beta V segments were productive at a frequency of about 90% or about 30%.

On this clone itself: The target antigen is unknown. Mismatch with germline at one junction end may stem from a read error.

The length of the CDR3 is 14 residues. Germline values: CDR1 SGHDT, CDR2 YYEEEE. PCR primers comprised 60 Vbeta and 13 Jbeta primers. Profiling relied on immunoSEQ multiplex PCR, and the TCRdb table lists in-frame clones only, not all of them. The sample shows approximately 140,000 clones, and approximately 2.6% sits with its ten largest clones. This chain connects TRBV5-6 to TRBJ2-7, with 8 bases identical to TRBD1. The sample taken for sequencing was PBMCs. The origin of this receptor is a man in his forties in good health and CMV-seronegative. CDR3 DNA: TGTGCCAGCAGCTTGGGGCAGGGGGCCTACGAGCAGCACTTC. This translates into CASSLGQGAYEQHF.